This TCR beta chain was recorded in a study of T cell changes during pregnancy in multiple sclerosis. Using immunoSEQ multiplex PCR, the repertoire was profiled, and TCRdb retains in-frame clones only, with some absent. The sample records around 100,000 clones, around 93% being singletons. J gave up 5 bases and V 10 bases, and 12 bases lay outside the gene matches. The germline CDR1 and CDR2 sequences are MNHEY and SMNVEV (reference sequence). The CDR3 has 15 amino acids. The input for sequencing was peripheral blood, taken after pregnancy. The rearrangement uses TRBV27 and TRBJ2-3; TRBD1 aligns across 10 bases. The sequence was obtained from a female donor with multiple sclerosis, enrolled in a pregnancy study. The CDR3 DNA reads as TGTGCCATCACCATCTCCGGGACAGGGGTAGATACGCAGTATTTT. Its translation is CAITISGTGVDTQYF.